The 11 T cell receptor beta chains below all came from one sample that was sequenced in a study of shared clonotypes between healthy human individuals. Sequenced by immunoSEQ multiplex PCR; TCRdb stores in-frame clones only, minus some. Seen here are millions of clones, over 85% observed once, and the top ten hold 0.9% to 1.3%. Cells designated naive CD8 were CD45RO-negative and were positively selected for CCR7, with terminally differentiated effector memory CD45RA+ cells excluded. The sequencing input was naive CD8+ T cells sorted from blood. The source is a young man in good health.

A remark on this clone: The sample carries other DNA sequences with the same CDR3. The chain has TRBV5-1 and TRBJ1-5; no definite D call. Germline-derived CDR1 and CDR2 are SGHRS and YFSETQ. This CDR3 comprises 13 residues. Trimming left V 0 bases short and J 5 bases short, with 6 bases between. The CDR3 sequence is CASSLGGYQPQHF. The CDR3 DNA sequence: TGCGCCAGCAGCTTGGGTGGGTATCAGCCCCAGCATTTT.

The chain employs TRBV13 and TRBJ2-7; TRBD2 is a possible D gene (5 bases). Per germline, CDR1 PRHDT and CDR2 FYEKMQ (reference sequence). The CDR3 spans 14 residues. The V end lost 0 bases, the J end lost 5 bases, and 11 bases lay between the germline ends. The CDR3 region is CASSLGGSVNEQYF. The CDR3 nucleotides read TGTGCCAGCAGCTTAGGAGGGAGTGTCAACGAGCAGTACTTC. Looking up the rest from reference TRBV13 and TRBJ2-7 gives the full variable domain: AAGVIQSPRHLIKEKRETATLKCYPIPRHDTVYWYQQGPGQDPQFLISFYEKMQSDKGSIPDRFSAQQFSDYHSELNMSSLELGDSALYFCASSLGGSVNEQYFGPGTRLTVT.

As concerns this clone: The sample holds other DNA sequences that translate to the same CDR3. The chain carries TRBV7-6 and TRBJ1-5; TRBD1 matches 10 bases. The CDR3 sequence is 15 residues long. Unmatched junction bases numbered 1, after V lost 1 base and J lost 4 bases. The germline CDR1 and CDR2 sequences are SGHVS and FNYEAQ. The CDR3 loop is CASSLGTGGNQPQHF. CDR3 nucleotides: TGTGCCAGCAGCTTAGGGACAGGGGGGAATCAGCCCCAGCATTTT.

J is TRBJ1-1 and V is TRBV5-4; 10 bases fit TRBD1. The CDR3 totals 14 residues. J lost 3 bases, V lost 5 bases, and 4 bases had no gene match. The germline CDR1 and CDR2 sequences are SGHNT and YYREEE (reference sequence). The DNA for the CDR3 is TGTGCCAGCAGGACCGGGACAGGGGACACTGAAGCTTTCTTT. Its protein is CASRTGTGDTEAFF.

The genes are TRBV4-1 and TRBJ2-7; D call uncertain. The V and J ends lost 1 base and 5 bases respectively, with 9 bases between them. In germline, CDR1 is MGHRA, CDR2 YSYEKL. The CDR3 spans 13 residues. In nucleotides, the CDR3 is TGCGCCAGCAGCCAAGTATATAAGGACGAGCAGTACTTC. Its protein product is CASSQVYKDEQYF.

V usage is TRBV5-4 and J usage is TRBJ2-7; D is tentatively TRBD1 or TRBD2 (6 bases each). CDR3 length: 15 amino acids. V lost 0 bases to trimming and J lost 4 bases, with 14 bases between them. Germline V gene sequence: CDR1 SGHNT, CDR2 YYREEE (reference sequence). The CDR3 loop is CASSLDGGVAYEQYF. CDR3 in DNA: TGTGCCAGCAGCTTGGACGGGGGCGTCGCGTACGAGCAGTACTTC. Using reference TRBV5-4 and TRBJ2-7 for the parts outside the CDR3, the full variable domain is ETGVTQSPTHLIKTRGQQVTLRCSSQSGHNTVSWYQQALGQGPQFIFQYYREEENGRGNFPPRFSGLQFPNYSSELNVNALELDDSALYLCASSLDGGVAYEQYFGPGTRLTVT.

A note on this clone: At the DNA level, this CDR3 is encoded by other sequences in the same sample as well. The chain combines TRBV5-1 with TRBJ2-3; 10 bases fit TRBD2. J was trimmed by 5 bases and V by 0 bases; bases with no gene match: 3. This CDR3 is built from 15 residues. Germline-derived CDR1 and CDR2 are SGHRS and YFSETQ. The CDR3 DNA reads as TGCGCCAGCAGCTTGGCTAGCGGGGGAGTAGATACGCAGTATTTT. This translates into CASSLASGGVDTQYF.

This clone was seen once. The sample holds other DNA sequences that translate to the same CDR3. The chain uses TRBV7-6 and TRBJ2-7, with 7 bases matching TRBD1. This CDR3 has 15 amino acids. The germline V gene encodes CDR1 SGHVS and CDR2 FNYEAQ. The J segment lost 0 bases and the V segment lost 1 base, leaving 3 bases of the junction unmatched. CDR3 nucleotides: TGTGCCAGCAGCTTAGGACAGGGAAGCTCCTACGAGCAGTACTTC. Amino acids: CASSLGQGSSYEQYF.

The V gene is TRBV29-1, the J gene TRBJ1-1; D possibly corresponds to TRBD1 (6 bases). Between the trimmed V and J ends, which lost 4 bases and 0 bases, there was a span of 15 bases. This CDR3 has 15 residues. Germline CDR1 reads SQVTM; CDR2 reads ANQGSEA. This CDR3 reads CSVGGAQTLNTEAFF. CDR3 bases: TGCAGCGTTGGGGGGGCCCAGACCTTGAACACTGAAGCTTTCTTT.

In DNA form, the CDR3 reads TGCGCCAGCAGCCAAGAGAGGGCCGGTAGCACAGATACGCAGTATTTT. Translation gives CASSQERAGSTDTQYF. The genes are TRBV4-1 and TRBJ2-3; D is perhaps TRBD2 (5 bases). From germline, CDR1 is MGHRA and CDR2 YSYEKL. The CDR3 spans 16 residues. Trimming left V 0 bases short and J 0 bases short, with 10 bases between.

This chain links TRBV6-6 with TRBJ1-2; possible D gene TRBD1, 5 bases. Germline V gene lookup returns CDR1 MNHNY and CDR2 SVGAGI (reference sequence). V gave up 7 bases and J gave up 3 bases, with 15 bases separating them. The CDR3 runs to 14 residues. DNA for the CDR3: TGTGCCAGCACCCAATCAGGGAACTACTATGGCTACACCTTC. Protein product: CASTQSGNYYGYTF.